This T cell receptor (beta chain) was found in a study of cytomegalovirus exposure and HLA in healthy donors. Study outcomes and limitations: Being productive about 87% or about 30% of the time was typical of most TCR beta V segments in an earlier analysis. The study carried out a later analysis of TCR beta sequences. It associated around 17,000 of them with specific HLA alleles at a false discovery rate of 0.05.

Concerning this clone: The antigen remains undetermined.

This CDR3 has 15 residues. Germline trimming cut 5 bases from V and 3 bases from J; bases unmatched to any gene: 7. The germline CDR1 and CDR2 sequences are LNHDA and SQIVND (reference sequence). PCR amplification relied on 60 Vbeta primers (plus 13 Jbeta primers). Method: immunoSEQ multiplex PCR; TCRdb's copy keeps in-frame clones and lacks some. The sample contains 100,000 to 150,000 clones, 70% to 85% of which appear only once. V and J are TRBV19 and TRBJ1-2, with 9 bases that match TRBD1. The sequenced sample consisted of PBMCs. This sequence originates from a female donor in good health and CMV-seronegative. The CDR3 DNA is TGTGCCAGTAGTTCTACAGGGGGCGCTGACTATGGCTACACCTTC. This translates into CASSSTGGADYGYTF.